This T cell receptor beta chain is from a study of T cells in women clearing cervical HPV infection. Study overall: Case blood drawn at lesion detection; control blood after infection cleared. Overall study results and limits: Cases carried less TRBV6-7 than controls: approximately 0.1% versus 0.16%.

All participants had a single incident cervical HPV16 infection, and prevalent HPV16 infections were excluded. V lost 3 bases, J lost 6 bases, and 6 bases stayed unmatched. The germline gives CDR1 SGHTA, CDR2 FQGTGA. CDR3 length: 15 amino acids. As concerns this clone: The antigen is not known. The CDR3 end falls 3 residues outside the read, so it is completed with the germline J gene.

The repertoire was sequenced with immunoSEQ multiplex PCR; TCRdb's copy has only in-frame clones and lacks some. In total, the table holds about 35,000 clones. The sequence derives from a woman between 18 and 70 years old with a cervical HPV16 infection that either progressed to CIN3+ or cleared (not recorded which). The chain links TRBV7-3 to TRBJ2-2; 8 bases are a match to TRBD1. What was sequenced was blood buffy coat. The CDR3 loop is CASSFPDRAAGELFF. The covered CDR3 bases are TGTGCCAGCAGCTTTCCGGACAGGGCGGCCGGGGAG. The whole variable domain, remainder taken from reference TRBV7-3 and TRBJ2-2, is GAGVSQTPSNKVTEKGKYVELRCDPISGHTALYWYRQSLGQGPEFLIYFQGTGAADDSGLPNDRFFAVRPEGSVSTLKIQRTERGDSAVYLCASSFPDRAAGELFFGEGSRLTVL.